The clone carrying this T cell receptor beta chain was detected ten times or more. Its antigen remains unknown. Overall study findings and caveats: Tumor memory CD4+ T cell TCR gene usage clustered with blood and lymph node memory CD4+ cells and lymph node naive CD4+ cells.

The germline gives CDR1 SEHNR, CDR2 FQNEAQ (reference sequence). The CDR3 is made up of 15 amino acids. V was pared by 2 bases and J by 4 bases, with 2 bases of the junction left unmatched. Naive CD4+ T cells were purified with Tregs depleted by CD25. Constant-region reverse primers amplified full-length variable regions, followed by semi-nested Nested Universal Primer A PCR. TCRdb independently ran MiXCR on the 5' RACE reads; one entry per CDR3 protein. The table lists approximately 37,000 distinct CDR3 sequences, approximately 20% of them singletons. Sequenced sample: naive CD4+ T cells sorted from a lymph node. The subset was: naive CD4+ T cells, CD4+CD45RA+CD25-. This clonotype originated in a female donor with breast cancer. The rearrangement joins TRBV7-9 to TRBJ2-1, with TRBD2 matching 10 bases. The CDR3 reads CASSLILAGYNEQFF. DNA for the CDR3: TGTGCCAGCAGCTTAATACTAGCGGGGTACAATGAGCAGTTCTTC.